A single sample is the source of the 18 T cell receptor beta chains below, sequenced in a study of T-cell reconstitution after alpha-beta-depleted transplantation in children. Preparation of the TCRbeta library used unique molecular identifiers. TCRdb re-called the PCR reads with MiXCR, one entry per CDR3 protein. In the table there are a few hundred thousand distinct CDR3 sequences, about a sixth of which are singletons. The sequencing used PBMCs, mostly from graft donor cells, collected 360 days after TCRalphabeta/CD19-depleted stem cell transplant. All receptors derive from a boy in the first two years of life who had a stem cell transplant for Wiskott-Aldrich syndrome, so the T cells may come from the graft donor.

The chain joins TRBV7-6 to TRBJ2-7; the D gene is possibly TRBD2 (6 bases). Trimming removed 2 bases at V and 7 bases at J, with 12 bases between. Germline V gene sequence: CDR1 SGHVS, CDR2 FNYEAQ. The CDR3 is 13 amino acids. The CDR3 protein is CASSLPPAGEQYF. Here the CDR3 DNA reads TGTGCCAGCAGCTTACCACCTGCGGGAGAGCAGTACTTC.

Only a few counts were recorded for this clonotype. V gene TRBV7-9 combines with J gene TRBJ2-1; D is perhaps TRBD1 or TRBD2 (6 bases each). V was shortened by 4 bases and J by 0 bases, with 13 bases between the two germline ends. The CDR3 covers 16 residues. The germline V gene encodes CDR1 SEHNR and CDR2 FQNEAQ (reference sequence). The CDR3 DNA is TGTGCCAGCAGCTCGCGACTAGGGGGCTCCTACAATGAGCAGTTCTTC. Its protein is CASSSRLGGSYNEQFF.

This clonotype has more than one count but fewer than ten. The chain carries TRBV12-3 or TRBV12-4 and TRBJ2-5, with D possibly matching TRBD2 (6 bases). The length of the CDR3 is 15 residues. V was shortened by 3 bases and J by 5 bases, with 16 bases between the two germline ends. CDR3 amino acids: CASSFPPSGGETQYF. The CDR3 bases are TGTGCCAGCAGTTTCCCCCCATCAGGAGGGGAGACCCAGTACTTC.

This clonotype has just a few counts. The chain combines TRBV20-1 with TRBJ1-1; 9 bases agree with TRBD1. J was trimmed by 3 bases and V by 3 bases; bases with no gene match: 5. Germline V gene sequence: CDR1 DFQATT, CDR2 SNEGSKA (reference sequence). The CDR3 covers 14 residues. The CDR3 loop reads CSASRQGGDTEAFF. In DNA, the CDR3 is TGCAGTGCTAGTCGACAGGGGGGTGACACTGAAGCTTTCTTT.

The J gene is TRBJ1-1, the V gene TRBV5-1, with TRBD1 matching 8 bases. The V gene's germline CDR1 is SGHRS and CDR2 YFSETQ. The V and J ends lost 4 bases and 4 bases, in that order; junction bases with no gene match: 6. There are 14 residues in the CDR3. Here the CDR3 DNA reads TGCGCCAGCAGCAAAACAGGGGGGGTCACTGAAGCTTTCTTT. The encoded protein is CASSKTGGVTEAFF.

This clonotype was counted a few times. V usage is TRBV7-9 and J usage is TRBJ1-1; D gene uncertain. Deletions cut 0 bases from V and 1 base from J, with 12 bases between. CDR3 length equals 16 residues. The germline gives CDR1 SEHNR, CDR2 FQNEAQ (reference sequence). CDR3 region: CASSLARGPRNTEAFF. CDR3 sequence (DNA): TGTGCCAGCAGCTTAGCGCGAGGACCGAGGAACACTGAAGCTTTCTTT.

This clonotype was recorded a few times. The V and J genes are TRBV7-2 and TRBJ2-1; 13 bases agree with TRBD2. CDR3 size: 18 residues. Germline CDR1 SGHTA, CDR2 FQGNSA. V lost 0 bases and J lost 6; bases outside the gene matches: 8. The CDR3 loop is CASSLALLAGGLGNEQFF. CDR3 bases: TGTGCCAGCAGCTTAGCGTTACTAGCGGGGGGGCTTGGCAATGAGCAGTTCTTC.

The chain uses TRBV29-1 and TRBJ2-2, with 8 bases that match TRBD1. The CDR3 is made up of 16 amino acids. Germline V gene lookup returns CDR1 SQVTM and CDR2 ANQGSEA. V lost 6 bases, J lost 6 bases, and 15 bases stayed unmatched. CDR3 nucleotides: TGCAGCGTCTCGGGCGGCCGGACAGGGATCTCCGGGGAGCTGTTTTTT. It specifies CSVSGGRTGISGELFF.

This clonotype was observed a few times. The chain combines TRBV5-1 with TRBJ1-4, with D hard to call. The V gene lost 0 bases and the J gene lost 4 bases, with 4 bases spanning the gap. From germline, CDR1 is SGHRS and CDR2 YFSETQ. This CDR3 has 13 residues. The CDR3 bases are TGCGCCAGCAGCTTGGACCATAATGAAAAACTGTTTTTT. It translates to CASSLDHNEKLFF.

V and J are TRBV2 and TRBJ1-5; D remains unclear. Germline V CDR1 and CDR2: SNHLY, FYNNEI. Trimming stripped 3 bases from V and 1 base from J, with 10 bases between. There are 15 residues in the CDR3. CDR3 protein: CASSDVGGSNQPQHF. The CDR3 DNA sequence: TGTGCCAGCAGTGATGTGGGCGGGAGCAATCAGCCCCAGCATTTT.

This clonotype was found a few times. The chain employs TRBV12-3 or TRBV12-4 and TRBJ2-5, with D unclear. There are 13 residues in the CDR3. Trimming pared 3 bases from V and 3 bases from J, leaving 8 bases between. CDR3 region: CASSFSRKETQYF. CDR3 nucleotide sequence: TGTGCCAGCAGTTTTAGCAGAAAAGAGACCCAGTACTTC.

A few counts support this clonotype. The chain uses TRBV12-3 or TRBV12-4 and TRBJ2-2, with 11 bases lining up with TRBD2. The V gene end was trimmed by 5 bases and the J gene end by 2 bases; junction bases not matched to a gene: 4. CDR3 length: 16 residues. Here the CDR3 reads CASSRGTSGNTGELFF. The DNA of the CDR3 is TGTGCCAGCAGTAGGGGGACTAGCGGAAACACCGGGGAGCTGTTTTTT.

This chain connects TRBV5-1 to TRBJ2-3, with a possible D match to TRBD2 (6 bases). Germline V gene data show CDR1 as SGHRS and CDR2 as YFSETQ. V was clipped by 1 base and J by 1 base, with 16 bases between them. CDR3 length equals 17 residues. CDR3 in amino acids: CASSLYGWRDGTDTQYF. The CDR3 DNA reads as TGCGCCAGCAGCTTGTACGGTTGGCGGGATGGCACAGATACGCAGTATTTT.

This clonotype was seen only a few times. The gene calls are TRBV7-9 and TRBJ2-1, with TRBD2 matching 9 bases. CDR3 length: 15 residues. Germline V gene data show CDR1 as SEHNR and CDR2 as FQNEAQ (reference sequence). The junction had 12 bases not matched to a gene; V was cut back by 3 bases and J by 12 bases. Here the CDR3 DNA reads TGTGCCAGCAGCTTGTTCAGTCAGGGACTAGCACTGCAGTTCTTC. It codes for CASSLFSQGLALQFF.

This clonotype was observed a handful of times. The gene calls are TRBV14 and TRBJ2-1; no firm D call. CDR1 and CDR2 from the germline V gene are SGHDN and FVKESK. V was shortened by 1 base and J by 8 bases, with 3 bases between the two germline ends. The CDR3 runs 11 residues. DNA for the CDR3: TGTGCCAGCAGCCAAGCCTATGAGCAGTTCTTC. Its protein is CASSQAYEQFF.

The chain employs TRBV12-3 or TRBV12-4 and TRBJ2-6; possibly TRBD1 or TRBD2 for D (6 bases each). The CDR3 loop spans 16 amino acids. The V end was cut by 3 bases, the J end by 0 bases, with 9 bases between. CDR3 protein: CASSFGGGSGANVLTF. DNA for the CDR3: TGTGCCAGCAGTTTCGGAGGGGGCTCTGGGGCCAACGTCCTGACTTTC.

The chain carries TRBV11-2 and TRBJ1-3; no clear D gene. Deletions cut 1 base from V and 1 base from J, with 5 bases between. The CDR3 covers 14 residues. From germline, CDR1 is SGHAT and CDR2 FQNNGV. CDR3 bases: TGTGCCAGCAGCTTAGGTGAATCTGGAAACACCATATATTTT. Amino acid sequence: CASSLGESGNTIYF.

This clonotype was recorded many times. The rearrangement joins TRBV12-3 or TRBV12-4 to TRBJ2-7; perhaps TRBD1 as D (5 bases). This CDR3 is 13 amino acids long. The CDR3 bases are TGTGCTTCCGGTTTCAGGGCCTCCTACGAGCAGTACTTC. This encodes CASGFRASYEQYF.